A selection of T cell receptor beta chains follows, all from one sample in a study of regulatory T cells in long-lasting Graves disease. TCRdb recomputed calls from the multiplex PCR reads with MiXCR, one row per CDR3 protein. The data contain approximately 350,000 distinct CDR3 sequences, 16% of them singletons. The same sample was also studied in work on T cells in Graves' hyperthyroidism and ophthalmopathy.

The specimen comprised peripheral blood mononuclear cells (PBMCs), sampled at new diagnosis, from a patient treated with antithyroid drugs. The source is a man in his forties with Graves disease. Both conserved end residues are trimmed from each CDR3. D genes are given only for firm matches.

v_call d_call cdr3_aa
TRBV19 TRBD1 ASSRGQGVSEQY
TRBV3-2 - ASSQGLGQGGHEQY
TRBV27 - ASSPFESGNQPQH
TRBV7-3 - ASSFSENTEAF
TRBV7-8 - ASSLVASPLH
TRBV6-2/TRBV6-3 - ASSYFRETQY
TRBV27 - ASRALRGGGGYYGYT
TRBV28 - ASSFIREDTQY
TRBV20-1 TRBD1 SATTGEGVGQPQH
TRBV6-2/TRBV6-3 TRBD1 ATGQAYGYT
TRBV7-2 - ASSLAWNSPLH
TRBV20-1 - SASPGDYSYEQY
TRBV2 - ASRENPGANVLT
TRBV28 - ASSLSGYDQPQH
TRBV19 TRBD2 ASSISLAGGHNEQF
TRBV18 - ASSPATGRKTQY
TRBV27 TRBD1 ASRPRTGGDNVLT
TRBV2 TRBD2 ASSALAGGYEQY
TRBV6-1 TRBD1 ASSMGQGLANYGYT
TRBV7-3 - ASSLTGNTGELF
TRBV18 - ASSPPGGVGNQPQH
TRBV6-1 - ASRGLDYEQY
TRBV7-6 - ASSLEGQIYNSPLH
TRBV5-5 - ASSIWPGIFSGETQY
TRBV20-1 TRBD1 SARDRGQNSPLH
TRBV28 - ASSSPRQHGNQPQH
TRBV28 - ASSFWGTGQPQH
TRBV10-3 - AISEYTEAF
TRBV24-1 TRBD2 ASAGGTDTQY
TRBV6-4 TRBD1 ASSYVKGTASNQPQH
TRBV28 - ASSTKNRVDYGYT
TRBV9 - ASSPLGGGSYNGQF
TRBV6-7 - ASSYSRRQRSYNEQF
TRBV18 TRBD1 ASSLTGAGDQPQH